Listed here are 24 T cell receptor beta chains from one sample, sequenced in a study of cytomegalovirus exposure and HLA in healthy donors (dated by TCRdb to 2017 to 2019). Preparation of the library involved the immunoSEQ multiplex PCR assay. The multiplex PCR relied on a mix of 60 forward primers for TCR Vbeta segments and 13 reverse primers for TCR Jbeta segments. This immuneACCESS table, as held by TCRdb, lists in-frame sequences with V and J called but not all clones. Of the missing ones, under half trace to an unresolved V gene in checked studies; the others have no known cause. The sample contains fewer than 80,000 clones, about 81% of them found a single time. 5% to 7% of the sample is held by the ten biggest clonotypes. Sequenced sample: PBMCs. Receptors originate from a woman under 40 in good health and CMV-seronegative.

This chain joins TRBV6-5 and TRBJ2-1; D uncertain. This CDR3 has 13 amino acids. CDR1 and CDR2 from the germline V gene are MNHEY and SVGAGI. Trimming pared 2 bases from V and 8 bases from J, leaving 10 bases between. CDR3 bases: TGTGCCAGCAGTTACCACTCCGTGGATGAGCAGTTCTTC. Protein: CASSYHSVDEQFF.

About this clone itself: The junction shows a germline mismatch at one end, possibly a read error. This same CDR3 is encoded by further DNA sequences in the sample. The DNA of the CDR3 is TGTGCCAGCAGCAAACTAGCAGACCAGGGCGGGGAACTGTTTTTT. Translated: CASSKLADQGGELFF. The V gene is TRBV11-3, the J gene TRBJ2-2, with a possible D match to TRBD2 (6 bases). Germline V gene sequence: CDR1 SGHNT, CDR2 YENEEA. The CDR3 is 15 residues long.

This clone was seen just once. The rearrangement joins TRBV28 to TRBJ1-5; D unclear. Germline assignment: CDR1 MDHEN and CDR2 SYDVKM. Deletions cut 3 bases from V and 5 bases from J, with 2 bases between. The CDR3 contains 11 residues. CDR3 in amino acids: CASSFDQPQHF. The CDR3, as DNA: TGTGCCAGCAGTTTCGATCAGCCCCAGCATTTT.

J is TRBJ2-3 and V is TRBV5-1, with 9 nucleotides matching TRBD2. Germline CDR1 is SGHRS and CDR2 is YFSETQ. CDR3 length equals 17 residues. V shed 2 bases and J 3 bases; nucleotides not matched to a gene: 10. The CDR3 coding sequence is TGCGCCAGCAGCTTACGGACTAGCGTAAAGATTACAGATACGCAGTATTTT. Translating gives CASSLRTSVKITDTQYF. Full variable domain (remainder filled in from reference TRBV5-1 and TRBJ2-3): KAGVTQTPRYLIKTRGQQVTLSCSPISGHRSVSWYQQTPGQGLQFLFEYFSETQRNKGNFPGRFSGRQFSNSRSEMNVSTLELGDSALYLCASSLRTSVKITDTQYFGPGTRLTVL.

The J gene is TRBJ2-7, the V gene TRBV5-4; D possibly corresponds to TRBD1 (6 bases). The CDR3 is made up of 14 amino acids. V dropped 0 bases and J dropped 6 bases, with 13 bases sitting between them. CDR1 is SGHNT and CDR2 is YYREEE in the germline V gene (reference sequence). Written as DNA, the CDR3 is TGTGCCAGCAGCTTGGGGGCAGGGGTTAGCGAGCAGTACTTC. It is translated as CASSLGAGVSEQYF. The entire variable domain, with the rest obtained from reference TRBV5-4 and TRBJ2-7, is as follows: ETGVTQSPTHLIKTRGQQVTLRCSSQSGHNTVSWYQQALGQGPQFIFQYYREEENGRGNFPPRFSGLQFPNYSSELNVNALELDDSALYLCASSLGAGVSEQYFGPGTRLTVT.

This rearrangement joins TRBV2 to TRBJ1-2; maybe TRBD1 (5 bases). Trimming removed 4 bases at V and 7 bases at J, with 16 bases between. The CDR3 has 14 amino acids. Germline V CDR1 and CDR2: SNHLY, FYNNEI. The CDR3 DNA reads as TGTGCCAGCAGTGCACCGATAGACAGCCTTGGCTACACCTTC. Amino acids: CASSAPIDSLGYTF.

This chain uses TRBV5-4 with TRBJ2-5; weak D call: TRBD1 (5 bases). The germline gives CDR1 SGHNT, CDR2 YYREEE (reference sequence). CDR3 size: 12 residues. Trimming removed 6 bases from V and 3 bases from J, with 9 bases in between. For the CDR3, the DNA is TGTGCCAGCACTGGGGCTGAAGAGACCCAGTACTTC. It translates to CASTGAEETQYF.

V gene TRBV5-1 combines with J gene TRBJ1-2; no clear D gene. The length of the CDR3 is 12 residues. Trimming removed 3 bases at V and 6 bases at J, with 9 bases between. Germline assignment: CDR1 SGHRS and CDR2 YFSETQ. CDR3 loop: CASSYDWDGYTF. The CDR3, as DNA: TGCGCCAGCAGCTATGACTGGGATGGCTACACCTTC.

The J gene is TRBJ2-5, the V gene TRBV5-4, with D perhaps matching TRBD2 (5 bases). The germline V and J ends were trimmed by 0 bases and 5 bases, with 11 bases remaining between them. CDR3 length equals 14 residues. The germline CDR1 and CDR2 sequences are SGHNT and YYREEE (reference sequence). DNA of the CDR3: TGTGCCAGCAGCTTGGCGGGCGCGGGTGAGACCCAGTACTTC. Its translation is CASSLAGAGETQYF.

The V call is TRBV11-2, the J call TRBJ2-7; 7 bases agree with TRBD1. Per germline, CDR1 SGHAT and CDR2 FQNNGV. The CDR3 is made up of 14 amino acids. The V gene end was trimmed by 3 bases and the J gene end by 2 bases; junction bases not matched to a gene: 4. CDR3 in DNA: TGTGCCAGCAGCTTTAGGACAGGAGCCTACGAGCAGTACTTC. It translates to CASSFRTGAYEQYF.

The rearrangement uses TRBV29-1 and TRBJ1-4; D unclear. CDR1 SQVTM and CDR2 ANQGSEA come from the germline V gene. The CDR3 has 16 amino acids. V dropped 0 bases and J dropped 5 bases, with 16 bases sitting between them. The CDR3 coding sequence is TGCAGCGTTGAAGATCGTGGCCTTCCCGGGAATGAAAAACTGTTTTTT. Translated, it gives CSVEDRGLPGNEKLFF.

This clone occurred a few times. The J gene is TRBJ2-2, the V gene TRBV7-7; no clear D gene. The ends were cut back, 0 bases at V and 1 base at J, with 12 bases in the middle. The CDR3 covers 17 residues. The germline V gene encodes CDR1 SSHAT and CDR2 FNYEAQ (reference sequence). The CDR3 here is CASSLAPRALNTGELFF. The CDR3 nucleotides are TGTGCCAGCAGCTTAGCCCCGCGTGCTTTGAACACCGGGGAGCTGTTTTTT.

CDR3 loop: CASSLAATFSGNTIYF. The CDR3 nucleotides read TGTGCCAGCAGCTTAGCGGCCACCTTCTCTGGAAACACCATATATTTT. J is TRBJ1-3 and V is TRBV7-9, with D uncertain. V lost 0 bases, J lost 0 bases, and 9 bases lay in between. Germline CDR1 and CDR2: SEHNR and FQNEAQ (reference sequence). The CDR3 is made up of 16 amino acids.

This clone showed up just a few times. The chain recombines TRBV7-2 with TRBJ1-4, with 9 positions matching TRBD1. This CDR3 comprises 16 residues. Trimming removed 1 base from V and 5 bases from J; junction bases left unmatched: 5. CDR1 is SGHTA and CDR2 is FQGNSA in the germline V gene. The CDR3 sequence: CASSLEDRGPNEKLFF. DNA of the CDR3: TGTGCCAGCAGCTTAGAGGACAGGGGCCCGAATGAAAAACTGTTTTTT.

CDR3 in amino acids: CATSSDRGFPPPSYGYTF. The DNA of the CDR3 is TGTGCCACCAGCAGCGACCGGGGTTTCCCCCCTCCCTCTTATGGCTACACCTTC. V and J are TRBV15 and TRBJ1-2; D not certain. V gave up 3 bases and J gave up 5 bases, with 25 bases separating them. CDR1 and CDR2 (germline): LNHNV, YYDKDF (reference sequence). The CDR3 extends over 18 amino acids.

This clone was recorded a few times. The chain links TRBV19 to TRBJ2-1, with TRBD2 identical over 7 bases. CDR3 length equals 17 residues. Unmatched junction bases numbered 8, after V lost 0 bases and J lost 3 bases. Germline values: CDR1 LNHDA, CDR2 SQIVND (reference sequence). CDR3 protein: CASSIDFGSGIYNEQFF. The CDR3 coding sequence is TGTGCCAGTAGTATAGACTTTGGGAGCGGGATCTACAATGAGCAGTTCTTC.

The chain carries TRBV10-1 and TRBJ2-7, with TRBD2 as a possible D gene (5 bases). V lost 4 bases, J lost 7 bases, and 17 bases lay in between. This CDR3 is built from 14 residues. Germline CDR1 reads WNHNN; CDR2 reads SYGVQD (reference sequence). The CDR3 DNA reads TGCGCCAGCAGTGTTTCTAAGGGATCGGGGGAGCAGTACTTC. Translated, it gives CASSVSKGSGEQYF.

The J gene is TRBJ1-2, the V gene TRBV19; TRBD1 agrees at 7 bases. V gave up 6 bases and J gave up 4 bases; unmatched junction bases: 11. The CDR3 sequence is 15 residues long. In germline, CDR1 is LNHDA, CDR2 SQIVND (reference sequence). The CDR3 coding sequence is TGTGCCAGTAGGACAGGGCGCCGCTCTTCCTATGGCTACACCTTC. It codes for CASRTGRRSSYGYTF.

The genes are TRBV9 and TRBJ2-5; D is unresolved. The CDR3 runs to 15 residues. From germline, CDR1 is SGDLS and CDR2 YYNGEE. V lost 0 bases and J lost 2, with 11 bases in between. DNA of the CDR3: TGTGCCAGCAGCGTAGGGAATAGCCTTCAAGAGACCCAGTACTTC. As protein: CASSVGNSLQETQYF.

The chain is built from TRBV7-2 and TRBJ1-5, with D possibly TRBD1 on 5 matching bases. The germline V and J ends were trimmed by 4 bases and 4 bases, with 14 bases remaining between them. The CDR3 loop spans 15 amino acids. Germline CDR1 SGHTA, CDR2 FQGNSA. The CDR3 reads CASSYSGWLNQPQHF. The DNA for the CDR3 is TGTGCCAGCAGCTACTCAGGGTGGTTGAATCAGCCCCAGCATTTT.

The V call is TRBV2, the J call TRBJ2-5; possibly TRBD2 for D (6 bases). This CDR3 spans 17 amino acids. CDR1 and CDR2 from the germline V gene are SNHLY and FYNNEI. V lost 0 bases and J 4 bases, leaving 18 bases between the germline ends. Here the CDR3 reads CASSEAGGLPGPETQYF. CDR3 coding DNA: TGTGCCAGCAGTGAAGCGGGGGGACTCCCGGGTCCAGAGACCCAGTACTTC.

V gene TRBV5-8 combines with J gene TRBJ1-5; D is perhaps TRBD1 (6 bases). CDR1 and CDR2 from the germline V gene are SGHTS and YDEGEE. The V and J ends lost 8 bases and 1 base respectively, with 13 bases between them. This CDR3 is 14 amino acids long. The CDR3 region has the DNA TGTGCCAGTATTATCAGGGGAAGCAATCAGCCCCAGCATTTT. Its translation: CASIIRGSNQPQHF.

The gene calls are TRBV4-3 and TRBJ2-3, with 8 nucleotides matching TRBD2. The CDR3 extends over 16 amino acids. J was trimmed by 6 bases and V by 1 base; bases with no gene match: 9. Germline lookup yields CDR1 LGHNA and CDR2 YSLEER. As DNA, the CDR3 is TGCGCCAGCAGCCAAGGGCCAGCGGGAGTGCGGGATACGCAGTATTTT. Its protein is CASSQGPAGVRDTQYF.

The J gene is TRBJ1-1, the V gene TRBV11-2, with D possibly being TRBD1 (5 bases). Germline-derived CDR1 and CDR2 are SGHAT and FQNNGV. Trimming left V 2 bases short and J 1 base short, with 14 bases between. The CDR3 has 16 amino acids. CDR3 in DNA: TGTGCCAGCAGCTTATTCAGGGAGGGAGCGAACACTGAAGCTTTCTTT. The encoded protein is CASSLFREGANTEAFF.